This TCR beta chain was identified in a study of T cell changes during pregnancy in multiple sclerosis. This clone was detected once. The assay was immunoSEQ multiplex PCR, and TCRdb's table has in-frame clones only and misses some. The sample lists over 85,000 clones; roughly 91% were seen once. The receptor's source is a female donor in good health, enrolled as a control in a pregnancy study. The specimen comprised peripheral blood, sampled after pregnancy.

As DNA, the CDR3 is TGTGCCAGCAGCTTAGGGATTACAGTGAGTAGCAATCAGCCCCAGCATTTT. Protein product: CASSLGITVSSNQPQHF. V and J are TRBV7-2 and TRBJ1-5; D ambiguous. The CDR3 contains 17 residues. The germline V and J ends were trimmed by 1 base and 0 bases, with 13 bases remaining between them. CDR1 and CDR2 (germline): SGHTA, FQGNSA.